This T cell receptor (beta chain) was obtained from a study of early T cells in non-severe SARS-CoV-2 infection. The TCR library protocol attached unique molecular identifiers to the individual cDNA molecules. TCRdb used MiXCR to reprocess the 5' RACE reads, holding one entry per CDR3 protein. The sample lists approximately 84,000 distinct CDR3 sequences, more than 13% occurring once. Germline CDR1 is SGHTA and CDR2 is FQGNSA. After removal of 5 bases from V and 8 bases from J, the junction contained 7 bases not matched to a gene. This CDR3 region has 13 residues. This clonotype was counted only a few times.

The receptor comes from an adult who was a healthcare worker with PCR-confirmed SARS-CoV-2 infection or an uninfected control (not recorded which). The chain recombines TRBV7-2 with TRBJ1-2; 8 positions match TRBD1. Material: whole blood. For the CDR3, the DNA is TGTGCCAGCAGCCGTACAGGGGGTGAGGGCTACACCTTC. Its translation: CASSRTGGEGYTF.